This T cell receptor beta chain was identified during a study of cytomegalovirus exposure and HLA in healthy donors. Study-wide results and limits: Per a prior analysis, the majority of TCR beta V segments were productive roughly 87% or roughly 30% of the time. Equally common other TCR beta chains were less clonally expanded than HLA-associated ones, a later analysis found.

This clone was detected once. The antigen is unknown. This CDR3 is built from 14 residues. Germline loops: CDR1 MNHEY, CDR2 SMNVEV (reference sequence). V shed 3 bases and J shed 6 bases, with 14 bases lying between them. PCR primers comprised 60 Vbeta and 13 Jbeta primers. TCRdb keeps only in-frame clones here, not all; method: immunoSEQ multiplex PCR. The data show about 130,000 clones, 77% seen once. The material sequenced was PBMCs. This sequence was found in a male donor in good health and CMV-seropositive. The chain recombines TRBV27 with TRBJ1-1, with a weak D call TRBD1 (6 bases). CDR3 nucleotide sequence: TGTGCCAGCAGTTTGGGGGGGGACAATGCTGAAGCTTTCTTT. This sequence encodes CASSLGGDNAEAFF.